The source of this T cell receptor beta chain is a study of blood T cell repertoires in COVID-19. Study information: Researchers got acute and convalescent COVID-19 samples from the United States, Italy and Spain. Sample material is recorded as cDNA or gDNA derived from T cells, B-cell-depleted T cells, or PBMCs.

Germline V CDR1 and CDR2: MNHEY, SVGEGT. Trimming took off 2 bases at V and 1 base at J, with 9 bases between the two ends. The CDR3 has 15 residues. Original handling: Reference gene primer amplification yielded estimated nucleated cell counts. Produced via immunoSEQ multiplex PCR; TCRdb's table is partial and in-frame only. V and J calls and clone size follow that table, whereas D and trimming were derived from the DNA. The table lists about 170,000 clones, around four fifths of them singletons. The sequence was obtained from a woman in her 70s who had recovered from COVID-19. V is TRBV6-2 or TRBV6-3 and J is TRBJ2-1; the D gene is possibly TRBD2 (5 bases). Sequenced: peripheral blood. CDR3 sequence: CASSYRAESYNEQFF. As DNA, the CDR3 is TGTGCCAGCAGTTACAGAGCGGAGTCCTACAATGAGCAGTTCTTC.